A selection of T cell receptor beta chains follows, all from one sample in a study of blood T cells in healthy people across ages. TCRdb ran MiXCR on the 5' RACE reads and lists one entry per CDR3 protein. The data hold about 1.5 million distinct CDR3 sequences, with 35% to 45% observed a single time. Sequenced sample: blood. The receptors were sampled from a woman between 18 and 29 years old in good health. Both conserved end residues are part of each CDR3.

V	J	CDR3
TRBV4-2	TRBJ1-5	CASSQEGDSNQPQHF
TRBV2	TRBJ2-1	CASSYSDHSYNEQFF
TRBV3-1	TRBJ2-1	CASSPQWSGGNEQFF
TRBV27	TRBJ2-3	CASSLSFRPTTQDTQYF
TRBV12-3/TRBV12-4	TRBJ1-1	CASSSSEGLNTEAFF
TRBV15	TRBJ2-7	CATSRVSLSYEQYF
TRBV2	TRBJ1-2	CASSDWGTYGYTF
TRBV12-3/TRBV12-4	TRBJ2-5	CASNVTSGRPSYRLGEQYF
TRBV6-1	-	CASSIYREMNEQYF
TRBV7-9	TRBJ1-1	CASSSAPGVAFF
TRBV29-1	TRBJ2-1	CSVERAGGLSSYNEQFF
TRBV6-2/TRBV6-3	TRBJ1-1	CASSDSSSNTEAFF
TRBV6-5	TRBJ1-2	CASSADLIYGYTF
TRBV6-5	TRBJ2-7	CASSYSEGVGSYEQYF
TRBV29-1	TRBJ2-5	CSVDKGGKETQYF
TRBV2	TRBJ2-1	CASRLGTSRDNEQFF
TRBV29-1	TRBJ2-1	CSVEGPGMHNEQFF
TRBV5-1	TRBJ1-1	CASSLSGNLNTEAFF
TRBV12-3/TRBV12-4	TRBJ2-3	CASSLTGVEDTQYF
TRBV18	TRBJ2-1	CASSLRTGTPSYNEQFF
TRBV2	TRBJ2-5	CASRPETSPGTQYF
TRBV5-1	-	CASSISGGTYNEQYF
TRBV6-2/TRBV6-3	TRBJ2-5	CASSRLPGLAGQETQYF
TRBV12-3/TRBV12-4	-	CASSPGPGKETQYF
TRBV13	TRBJ2-3	CASSSLGRADTQYF
TRBV5-1	TRBJ1-2	CASRPAGQGGYGYTF
TRBV6-5	TRBJ1-4	CASSYSRGSEKLFF
TRBV7-9	TRBJ2-1	CASSVSTQFF
TRBV5-1	TRBJ1-2	CASSLAAGQGLDNYGYTF
TRBV10-3	TRBJ2-3	CATGTSGPDTQYF
TRBV20-1	TRBJ2-7	CVPGTASYNEQYF
TRBV6-6	TRBJ2-1	CASSGQEGNEQFF
TRBV20-1	TRBJ2-7	CSASRGVGYEQYF
TRBV12-3/TRBV12-4	TRBJ2-6	CASSRTGISGANVLTF
TRBV2	TRBJ2-3	CASSPHGGGIDTQYF
TRBV28	TRBJ1-3	CASRQGNGNTIYF
TRBV5-1	TRBJ1-2	CASSREAEYYGYTF
TRBV12-5	TRBJ2-1	CASGPPTSALYNEQFF
TRBV12-3/TRBV12-4	TRBJ2-1	CASSLGLAGVEQFF
TRBV20-1	TRBJ2-3	CSARHPGKFERGDTQYF
TRBV27	TRBJ2-3	CASNSERFTDTQYF
TRBV7-2	TRBJ2-1	CASSLQSYNEQFF
TRBV29-1	TRBJ2-5	CSVEDHRLAPGEQYF
TRBV6-1	TRBJ1-2	CATYGGNVGGYTF